Ten or more counts support the clone carrying this TCR beta chain. Its antigen is unknown. The observed sequence ends 3 residues before the CDR3 terminus, with the missing tail filled in from the germline J gene. This table comes from immunoSEQ multiplex PCR, and its TCRdb copy is limited to in-frame clones, with some not included. Sampling found some 38,000 clones, none seen once. Germline lookup yields CDR1 SGHVS and CDR2 FQNEAQ. This CDR3 is built from 14 residues. Most patients and controls had Caucasian heritage. Donors gave roughly 4.5 to 9 ml heparinized peripheral whole blood. These data come from a study of T cell clonality in common variable immunodeficiency. Notes on the study in general: Fewer TCRbeta clones were shared among CVID subjects than controls.

The rearrangement uses TRBV7-8 and TRBJ2-5; D is possibly TRBD1 or TRBD2 (5 bases each). This receptor was identified in a person aged 18 to 69 in good health. Source material: peripheral blood mononuclear cells. CDR3 loop: CASSLIEGKNTQYF. CDR3 DNA, as far as it was read: TGTGCCAGCAGCTTAATCGAGGGGAAGAATACC.